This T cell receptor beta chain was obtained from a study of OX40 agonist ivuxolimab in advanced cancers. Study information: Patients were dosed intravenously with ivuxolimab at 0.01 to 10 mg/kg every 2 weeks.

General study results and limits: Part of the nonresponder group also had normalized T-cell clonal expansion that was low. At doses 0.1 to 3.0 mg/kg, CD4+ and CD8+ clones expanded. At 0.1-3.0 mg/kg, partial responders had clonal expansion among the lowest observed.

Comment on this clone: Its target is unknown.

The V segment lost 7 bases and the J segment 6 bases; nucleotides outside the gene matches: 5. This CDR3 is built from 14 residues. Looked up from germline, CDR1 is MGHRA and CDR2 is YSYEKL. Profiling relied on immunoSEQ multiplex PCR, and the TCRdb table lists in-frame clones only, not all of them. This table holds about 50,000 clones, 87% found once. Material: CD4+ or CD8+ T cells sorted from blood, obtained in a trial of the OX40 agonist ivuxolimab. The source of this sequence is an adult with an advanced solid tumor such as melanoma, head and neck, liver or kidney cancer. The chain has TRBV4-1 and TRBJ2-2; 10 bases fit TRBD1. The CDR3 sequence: CASTQDRGAGELFF. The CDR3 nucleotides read TGCGCCAGCACGCAGGACAGGGGGGCCGGGGAGCTGTTTTTT.